Included here is one T cell receptor beta chain sequence, with context. These data come from a study of T cell changes during pregnancy in multiple sclerosis. Clones were sequenced by immunoSEQ multiplex PCR, and TCRdb holds only the in-frame ones, with some missing. The sample carries roughly 40,000 clones, around nine tenths recorded once. V was pared by 6 bases and J by 1 base, with 9 bases between. Per germline, CDR1 MNHEY and CDR2 SVGAGI. The CDR3 consists of 13 residues. The source material was CD8+ T cells from peripheral blood mononuclear cells, sampled in the first trimester of pregnancy. The origin of this receptor is a female donor with multiple sclerosis, enrolled in a pregnancy study. This chain links TRBV6-5 with TRBJ1-1; maybe TRBD1 (6 bases). CDR3: CASRPTGNTEAFF. In nucleotides, the CDR3 is TGTGCCAGCAGGCCGACAGGGAACACTGAAGCTTTCTTT.